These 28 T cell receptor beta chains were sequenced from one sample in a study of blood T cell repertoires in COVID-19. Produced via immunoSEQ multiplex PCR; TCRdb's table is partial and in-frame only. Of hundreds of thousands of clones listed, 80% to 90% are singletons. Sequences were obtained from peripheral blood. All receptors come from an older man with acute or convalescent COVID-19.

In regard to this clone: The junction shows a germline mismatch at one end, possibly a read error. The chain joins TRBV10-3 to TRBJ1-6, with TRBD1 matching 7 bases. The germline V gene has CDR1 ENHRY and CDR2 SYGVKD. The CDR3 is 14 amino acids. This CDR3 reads CAVSETGNNSPLHF. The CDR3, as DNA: TGTGCCGTCAGTGAGACAGGGAATAATTCACCCCTCCACTTT.

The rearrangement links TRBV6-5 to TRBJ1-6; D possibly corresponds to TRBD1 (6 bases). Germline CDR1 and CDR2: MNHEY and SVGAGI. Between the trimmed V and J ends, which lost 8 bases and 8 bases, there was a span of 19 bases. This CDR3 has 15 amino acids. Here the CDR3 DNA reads TGTGCCAGCTTGGGGCCAGGGGCTTGGGATTCACCCCTCCACTTT. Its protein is CASLGPGAWDSPLHF.

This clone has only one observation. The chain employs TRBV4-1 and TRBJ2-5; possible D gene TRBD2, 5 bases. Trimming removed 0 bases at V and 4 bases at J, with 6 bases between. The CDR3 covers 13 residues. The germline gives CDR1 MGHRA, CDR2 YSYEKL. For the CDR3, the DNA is TGCGCCAGCAGCCAAGAACTAGTAGAGACCCAGTACTTC. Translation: CASSQELVETQYF.

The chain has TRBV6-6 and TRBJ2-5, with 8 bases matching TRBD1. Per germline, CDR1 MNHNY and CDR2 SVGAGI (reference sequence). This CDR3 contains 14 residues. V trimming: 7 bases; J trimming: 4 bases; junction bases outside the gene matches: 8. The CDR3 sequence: CASNRQGARETQYF. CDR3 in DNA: TGTGCCAGCAACCGCCAGGGGGCACGAGAGACCCAGTACTTC.

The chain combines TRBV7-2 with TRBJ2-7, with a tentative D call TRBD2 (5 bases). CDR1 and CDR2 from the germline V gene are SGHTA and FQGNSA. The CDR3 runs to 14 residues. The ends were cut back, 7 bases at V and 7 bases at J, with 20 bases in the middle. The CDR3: CASTLLAERGEQYF. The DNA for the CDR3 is TGTGCCAGCACCCTACTTGCGGAGAGAGGGGAGCAGTACTTC. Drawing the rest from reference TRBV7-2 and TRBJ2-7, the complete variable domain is GAGVSQSPSNKVTEKGKDVELRCDPISGHTALYWYRQSLGQGLEFLIYFQGNSAPDKSGLPSDRFSAERTGGSVSTLTIQRTQQEDSAVYLCASTLLAERGEQYFGPGTRLTVT.

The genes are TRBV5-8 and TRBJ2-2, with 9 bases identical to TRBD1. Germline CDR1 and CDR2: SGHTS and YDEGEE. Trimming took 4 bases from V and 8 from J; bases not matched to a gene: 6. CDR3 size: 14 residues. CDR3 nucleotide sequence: TGTGCCAGCAGCCGACGACAGGGGGGAGGGGAGCTGTTTTTT. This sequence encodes CASSRRQGGGELFF.

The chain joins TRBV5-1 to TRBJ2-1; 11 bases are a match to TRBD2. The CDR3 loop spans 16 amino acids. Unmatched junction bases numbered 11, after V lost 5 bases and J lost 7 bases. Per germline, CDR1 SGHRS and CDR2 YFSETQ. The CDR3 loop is CASSLSIAGGRNEQFF. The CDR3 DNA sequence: TGCGCCAGCAGTCTATCAATAGCGGGAGGGCGTAATGAGCAGTTCTTC. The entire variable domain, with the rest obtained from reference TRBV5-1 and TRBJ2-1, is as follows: KAGVTQTPRYLIKTRGQQVTLSCSPISGHRSVSWYQQTPGQGLQFLFEYFSETQRNKGNFPGRFSGRQFSNSRSEMNVSTLELGDSALYLCASSLSIAGGRNEQFFGPGTRLTVL.

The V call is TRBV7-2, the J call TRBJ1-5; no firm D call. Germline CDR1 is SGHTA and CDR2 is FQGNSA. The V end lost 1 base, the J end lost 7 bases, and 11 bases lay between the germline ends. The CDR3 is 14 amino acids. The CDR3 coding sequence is TGTGCCAGCAGCTTAGGAGGCCGAGAACAGCCCCAGCATTTT. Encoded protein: CASSLGGREQPQHF.

The chain's CDR3 is CASSQGGRTTDTQYF. For the CDR3, the DNA is TGTGCCAGTAGTCAGGGGGGACGCACCACAGATACGCAGTATTTT. J is TRBJ2-3 and V is TRBV19; tentatively, D is TRBD1 (7 bases). Germline values: CDR1 LNHDA, CDR2 SQIVND (reference sequence). The CDR3 has 15 amino acids. Trimming took off 5 bases at V and 2 bases at J, with 14 bases between the two ends.

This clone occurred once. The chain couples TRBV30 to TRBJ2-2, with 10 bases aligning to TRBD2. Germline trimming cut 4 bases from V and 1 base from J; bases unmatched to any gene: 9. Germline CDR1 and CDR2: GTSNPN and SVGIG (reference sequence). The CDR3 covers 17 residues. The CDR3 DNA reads TGTGCCTGGATAAGAGCGGGAGGGCCTAGGAACACCGGGGAGCTGTTTTTT. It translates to CAWIRAGGPRNTGELFF.

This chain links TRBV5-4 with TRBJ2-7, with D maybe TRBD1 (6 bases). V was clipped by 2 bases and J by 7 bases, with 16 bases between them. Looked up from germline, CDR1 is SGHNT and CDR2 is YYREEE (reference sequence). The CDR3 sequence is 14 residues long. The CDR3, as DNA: TGTGCCAGCAGCTTCGGTGACAGGATCTGGGAGCAGTACTTC. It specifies CASSFGDRIWEQYF.

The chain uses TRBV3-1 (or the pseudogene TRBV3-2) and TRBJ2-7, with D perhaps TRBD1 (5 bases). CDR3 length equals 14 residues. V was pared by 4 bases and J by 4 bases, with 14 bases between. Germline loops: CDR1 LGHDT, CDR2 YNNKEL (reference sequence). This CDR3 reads CASSPRTIGYEQYF. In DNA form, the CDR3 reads TGTGCCAGCAGCCCAAGGACAATTGGTTACGAGCAGTACTTC.

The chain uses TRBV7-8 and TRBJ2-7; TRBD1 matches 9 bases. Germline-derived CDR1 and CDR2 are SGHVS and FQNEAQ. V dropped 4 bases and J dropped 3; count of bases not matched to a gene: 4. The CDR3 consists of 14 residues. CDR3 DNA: TGTGCCAGCAGCTCCGGGACAGGGTTCTACGAGCAGTACTTC. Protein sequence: CASSSGTGFYEQYF.

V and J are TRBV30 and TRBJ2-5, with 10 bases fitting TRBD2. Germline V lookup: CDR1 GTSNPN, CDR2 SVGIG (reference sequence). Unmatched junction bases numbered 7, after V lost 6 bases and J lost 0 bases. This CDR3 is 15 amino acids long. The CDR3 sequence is CACKPSGSYQETQYF. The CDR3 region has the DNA TGTGCCTGTAAGCCTAGCGGGAGTTACCAAGAGACCCAGTACTTC.

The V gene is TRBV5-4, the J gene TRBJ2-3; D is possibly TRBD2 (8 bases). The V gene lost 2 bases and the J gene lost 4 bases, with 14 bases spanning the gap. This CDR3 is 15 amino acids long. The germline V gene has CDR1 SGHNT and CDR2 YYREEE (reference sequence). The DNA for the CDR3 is TGTGCCAGCAGCTTTACGGGAGGGGGCGCAGATACGCAGTATTTT. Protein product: CASSFTGGGADTQYF.

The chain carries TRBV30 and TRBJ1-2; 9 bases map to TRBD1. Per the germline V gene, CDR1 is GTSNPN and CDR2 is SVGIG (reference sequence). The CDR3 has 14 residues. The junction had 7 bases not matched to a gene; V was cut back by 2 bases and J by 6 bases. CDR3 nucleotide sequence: TGTGCCTGGAGTCGACAGGGGGTAGTAAATGGCTACACCTTC. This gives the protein CAWSRQGVVNGYTF.

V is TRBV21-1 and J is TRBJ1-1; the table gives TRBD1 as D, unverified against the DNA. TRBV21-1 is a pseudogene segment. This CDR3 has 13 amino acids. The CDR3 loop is CASSKSGKDEAFF. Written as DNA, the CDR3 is TGTGCCAGCAGCAAGTCAGGGAAAGACGAAGCTTTCTTT.

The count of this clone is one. CDR3 bases: TGTGCCACCGCCCCTGGGGGCTGGATGGAGCCCCAGCATTTT. This encodes CATAPGGWMEPQHF. The V gene is TRBV6-5, the J gene TRBJ1-5; tentatively, D is TRBD1 (6 bases). V lost 10 bases and J lost 8, with 21 bases in between. This CDR3 comprises 14 residues. Germline lookup yields CDR1 MNHEY and CDR2 SVGAGI.

CDR3 sequence (DNA): TGTGCCAGCAGCTTTACTAGCGGGACCTACGAGCAGTACTTC. It translates to CASSFTSGTYEQYF. V and J are TRBV11-2 and TRBJ2-7, with TRBD2 matching over 10 bases. The CDR3 totals 14 residues. CDR1 is SGHAT and CDR2 is FQNNGV in the germline V gene. V was clipped by 3 bases and J by 2 bases; unmatched bases: 1.

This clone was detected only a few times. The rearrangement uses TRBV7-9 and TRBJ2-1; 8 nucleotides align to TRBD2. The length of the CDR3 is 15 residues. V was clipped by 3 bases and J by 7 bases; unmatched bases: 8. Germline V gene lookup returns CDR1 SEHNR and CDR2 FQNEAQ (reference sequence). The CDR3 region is CASSLARAGANEQFF. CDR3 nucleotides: TGTGCCAGCAGCTTGGCGCGAGCGGGAGCGAATGAGCAGTTCTTC.

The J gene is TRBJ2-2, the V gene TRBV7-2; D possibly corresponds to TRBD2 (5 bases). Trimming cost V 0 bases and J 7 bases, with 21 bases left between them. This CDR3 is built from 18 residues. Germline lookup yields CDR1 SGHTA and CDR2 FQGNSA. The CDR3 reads CASSLAVGTGLVNGELFF. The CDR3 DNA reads TGTGCCAGCAGCTTAGCCGTCGGAACGGGATTAGTTAACGGGGAGCTGTTTTTT.

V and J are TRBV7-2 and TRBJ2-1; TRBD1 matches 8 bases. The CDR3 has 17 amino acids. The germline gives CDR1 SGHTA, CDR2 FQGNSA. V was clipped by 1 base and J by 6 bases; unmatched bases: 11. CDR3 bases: TGTGCCAGCAGCTTAGTTGAAGGACAGGGTTATATCAATGAGCAGTTCTTC. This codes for CASSLVEGQGYINEQFF.

CDR3 DNA: TGTGCCAGCAGCTTATTAGTCGGCGAGCAGTACTTC. It encodes CASSLLVGEQYF. The rearrangement uses TRBV7-9 and TRBJ2-7; D gene ambiguous. Per germline, CDR1 SEHNR and CDR2 FQNEAQ (reference sequence). The CDR3 runs 12 residues. The V end was cut by 2 bases, the J end by 6 bases, with 8 bases between.

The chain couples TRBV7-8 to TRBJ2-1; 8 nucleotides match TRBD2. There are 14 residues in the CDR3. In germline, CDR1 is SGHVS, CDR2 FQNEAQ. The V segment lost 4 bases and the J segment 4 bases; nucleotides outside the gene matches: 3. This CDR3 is CASSSRLAYNEQFF. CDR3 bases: TGTGCCAGCAGCTCCCGACTAGCGTACAATGAGCAGTTCTTC.

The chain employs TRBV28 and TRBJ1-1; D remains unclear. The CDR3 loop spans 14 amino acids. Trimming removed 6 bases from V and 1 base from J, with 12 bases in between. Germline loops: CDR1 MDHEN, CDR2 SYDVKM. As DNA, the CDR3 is TGTGCCAGCAGCCCAGTCCCCAAGAACACTGAAGCTTTCTTT. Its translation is CASSPVPKNTEAFF.

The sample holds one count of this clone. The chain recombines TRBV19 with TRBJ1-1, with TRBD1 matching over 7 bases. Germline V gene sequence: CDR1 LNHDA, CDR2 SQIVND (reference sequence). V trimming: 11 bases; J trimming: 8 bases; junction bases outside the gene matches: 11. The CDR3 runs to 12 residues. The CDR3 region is CASGYRDSEAFF. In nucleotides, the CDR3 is TGTGCCTCCGGATACCGGGACAGCGAAGCTTTCTTT.

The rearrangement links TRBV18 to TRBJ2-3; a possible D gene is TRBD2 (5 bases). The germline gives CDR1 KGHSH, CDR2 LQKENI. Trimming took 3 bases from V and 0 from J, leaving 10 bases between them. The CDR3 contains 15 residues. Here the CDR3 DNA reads TGTGCCAGCTCACCGAGGGTATCTAGCACAGATACGCAGTATTTT. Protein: CASSPRVSSTDTQYF.

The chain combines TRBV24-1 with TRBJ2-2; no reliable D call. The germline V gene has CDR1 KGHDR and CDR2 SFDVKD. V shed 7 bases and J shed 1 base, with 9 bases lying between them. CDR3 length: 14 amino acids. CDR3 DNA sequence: TGTGCCACCAGCCCGACAATGAACACCGGGGAGCTGTTTTTT. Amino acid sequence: CATSPTMNTGELFF.